This T cell receptor beta chain emerged from a study of cytomegalovirus exposure and HLA in healthy donors. Whole-study context: The study's early data release held 80 million to 95 million unique TCRs from HLA-typed donors.

The CDR3 runs 17 residues. The germline CDR1 and CDR2 sequences are SGDLS and YYNGEE. V was trimmed by 0 bases and J by 2 bases, leaving 16 bases between them. This clone turned up a few times. Its matching antigen is unknown. 60 Vbeta and 13 Jbeta primers were used in PCR. TCRdb's copy holds only in-frame clones and misses some; the assay was immunoSEQ multiplex PCR. This sample has 150,000 or so clones, with about 75% found just once. Study conclusions and caveats: Later analysis demonstrated an association between a missense DCLRE1C variant and TCR beta V- and J-gene trimming. Exclusion as indistinguishable affected some V segments, including TRBV6-2 and TRBV6-3.

This clonotype was obtained from a female donor in good health and CMV-seronegative. The chain employs TRBV9 and TRBJ2-3; a possible D gene is TRBD1 (6 bases). Material: PBMCs. The CDR3 protein is CASSVAPSGTLTDTQYF. CDR3 sequence (DNA): TGTGCCAGCAGCGTAGCCCCGTCCGGGACACTCACAGATACGCAGTATTTT.